The 21 T cell receptor beta chains below all came from one sample that was sequenced in a study of T cells in localized non-small cell lung cancer (TCRdb year 2020). Receptors were amplified or captured by the immunoSEQ multiplex PCR assay. The table was pulled from immuneACCESS by TCRdb, which kept in-frame rearrangements only. Such tables lose some clones; where checked, under half of the loss comes from unresolved V genes, and the rest has no known cause. The sample yields tens of thousands of clones; about 91% were counted once. The ten biggest clones cover over 9.5% of the sample. Sequencing was performed on peripheral blood mononuclear cells, taken before any cancer treatment. Receptors originate from a female donor older than 55 with stage II lung adenocarcinoma.

This chain joins TRBV2 and TRBJ1-5; D unclear. Germline V gene data show CDR1 as SNHLY and CDR2 as FYNNEI. V was pared by 0 bases and J by 11 bases, with 11 bases between. The CDR3 extends over 13 amino acids. CDR3: CASSEARGGTQHF. In DNA form, the CDR3 reads TGTGCCAGCAGTGAAGCGCGTGGTGGAACCCAGCATTTT.

This chain links TRBV5-4 with TRBJ1-2; 8 nucleotides align to TRBD1. The germline gives CDR1 SGHNT, CDR2 YYREEE (reference sequence). The CDR3 covers 15 residues. Trimming at V came to 1 base and at J to 3 bases, leaving 5 bases not matched to a gene. As DNA, the CDR3 is TGTGCCAGCAGCTTGAGCACAGGGGGTGACTATGGCTACACCTTC. This gives the protein CASSLSTGGDYGYTF.

The DNA for the CDR3 is TGTGCCAGCAGCGTAGTGGGACAGCGGAACACTGAAGCTTTCTTT. Translated: CASSVVGQRNTEAFF. V gene TRBV9 combines with J gene TRBJ1-1; 7 nucleotides match TRBD1. Germline CDR1 SGDLS, CDR2 YYNGEE. V shed 0 bases and J 1 base; nucleotides not matched to a gene: 3. This CDR3 has 15 residues.

The chain recombines TRBV5-1 with TRBJ2-5, with D possibly TRBD2 on 6 matching bases. CDR1 SGHRS and CDR2 YFSETQ come from the germline V gene. The CDR3 is 13 amino acids. V dropped 3 bases and J dropped 5 bases, with 11 bases sitting between them. The CDR3 coding sequence is TGCGCCAGCAGCTGGGGGGACGGTGAGACCCAGTACTTC. Its translation: CASSWGDGETQYF.

The chain carries TRBV18 and TRBJ2-7, with D perhaps TRBD1 or TRBD2 (5 bases each). The CDR3 sequence is 15 residues long. Trimming stripped 5 bases from V and 1 base from J, with 15 bases between. From germline, CDR1 is KGHSH and CDR2 LQKENI. Written as DNA, the CDR3 is TGTGCCAGCTCAAAATTAAGGGGAGAGTCCTACGAGCAGTACTTC. This gives the protein CASSKLRGESYEQYF.

The chain couples TRBV7-9 to TRBJ2-7, with a possible D match to TRBD1 (5 bases). Trimming pared 5 bases from V and 3 bases from J, leaving 11 bases between. The germline CDR1 and CDR2 sequences are SEHNR and FQNEAQ (reference sequence). This CDR3 contains 13 residues. CDR3 amino acids: CASSPSQGYEQYF. The CDR3 nucleotides are TGTGCCAGCAGCCCCTCTCAGGGCTACGAGCAGTACTTC.

The chain is built from TRBV7-2 and TRBJ1-3; the D is unclear. Germline V lookup: CDR1 SGHTA, CDR2 FQGNSA. CDR3 length equals 14 residues. V lost 5 bases to trimming and J lost 2 bases, with 10 bases between them. For the CDR3, the DNA is TGTGCCAGCAGCCCATATAAAGCTGGAAACACCATATATTTT. It translates to CASSPYKAGNTIYF.

This clone was observed once. This rearrangement joins TRBV11-3 to TRBJ2-2; TRBD2 matches at 7 bases. The CDR3 is made up of 15 amino acids. The J segment lost 4 bases and the V segment lost 1 base, leaving 3 bases of the junction unmatched. Germline CDR1 reads SGHNT; CDR2 reads YENEEA. The CDR3 nucleotides are TGTGCCAGCAGCTTAGGCGGGAGCGTCACCGGGGAGCTGTTTTTT. Translation gives CASSLGGSVTGELFF.

Comment on this clone: One end of the junction is discordant with germline, which a read error may explain. The V gene is TRBV6-5, the J gene TRBJ2-1; D unclear. CDR1 and CDR2 from the germline V gene are MNHEY and SVGAGI. The CDR3 is 16 residues long. CDR3 DNA sequence: TGTGCCAGCAGTTCCCCTCACCGAGGACCCCACAATGGGCAGTTCTTC. Its translation is CASSSPHRGPHNGQFF.

The chain uses TRBV5-4 and TRBJ1-1; D remains unclear. V shed 0 bases and J shed 0 bases, with 6 bases lying between them. The CDR3 is made up of 14 amino acids. Germline lookup yields CDR1 SGHNT and CDR2 YYREEE (reference sequence). The CDR3 sequence is CASSLVAVNTEAFF. The CDR3 DNA sequence: TGTGCCAGCAGCTTGGTAGCAGTGAACACTGAAGCTTTCTTT.

V and J are TRBV6-5 and TRBJ2-7; 8 nucleotides match TRBD2. Germline V gives CDR1 MNHEY, CDR2 SVGAGI. With V trimmed by 6 bases and J by 6 bases, 7 bases remained unmatched. There are 13 residues in the CDR3. The CDR3 loop is CASRTREGSEQYF. The DNA for the CDR3 is TGTGCCAGCAGGACCCGGGAGGGTAGCGAGCAGTACTTC.

This chain links TRBV7-2 with TRBJ2-3; 8 bases align to TRBD1. The germline V gene has CDR1 SGHTA and CDR2 FQGNSA. This CDR3 region has 17 residues. V lost 4 bases, J lost 6 bases, and 15 bases stayed unmatched. The CDR3 is CASSSADRGWILDTQYF. The CDR3 region has the DNA TGTGCCAGCAGCTCGGCCGACAGGGGATGGATATTGGATACGCAGTATTTT.

This chain joins TRBV5-1 and TRBJ1-2; D is undetermined. Germline values: CDR1 SGHRS, CDR2 YFSETQ. The CDR3 has 14 amino acids. V lost 2 bases and J lost 0, with 8 bases in between. The CDR3 region is CASSLTTTNYGYTF. CDR3 DNA: TGCGCCAGCAGCTTAACTACTACTAACTATGGCTACACCTTC.

The chain combines TRBV1 with TRBJ1-4; the D call in the table, TRBD1, was not verified against the DNA. TRBV1 is an annotated pseudogene. The CDR3 extends over 18 amino acids. The DNA of the CDR3 is TGCACCAGCAGCCCCATGGGGATATACAGGGCTTATAATGAAAAACTGTTTTTT. Protein sequence: CTSSPMGIYRAYNEKLFF.

The CDR3 nucleotides are TGTGCCAGCAGCGTCAACCGGGGCCCGGACAATGAGCAGTTCTTC. This gives the protein CASSVNRGPDNEQFF. The chain couples TRBV7-2 to TRBJ2-1; D possibly uses TRBD1 or TRBD2 (5 bases each). Germline values: CDR1 SGHTA, CDR2 FQGNSA. Trimming removed 5 bases from V and 5 bases from J, with 16 bases in between. CDR3 length equals 15 residues.

This chain links TRBV29-1 with TRBJ1-1; D is ambiguous. V was clipped by 4 bases and J by 1 base, with 7 bases between them. Germline-derived CDR1 and CDR2 are SQVTM and ANQGSEA. The CDR3 is 12 amino acids. CDR3 loop: CSVGDRNTEAFF. CDR3 DNA sequence: TGCAGCGTTGGAGATAGGAACACTGAAGCTTTCTTT.

CDR3 nucleotides: TGTGCCAGCAGCTTAGCAATCGCAGATGGCTACACCTTC. Protein: CASSLAIADGYTF. V is TRBV7-2 and J is TRBJ1-2; D is ambiguous. The CDR3 extends over 13 amino acids. The V gene lost 0 bases and the J gene lost 6 bases, with 8 bases spanning the gap. Germline-derived CDR1 and CDR2 are SGHTA and FQGNSA.

This chain connects TRBV12-5 to TRBJ1-1, with D unresolved. The V end was cut by 7 bases, the J end by 4 bases, with 19 bases between. This CDR3 contains 15 residues. Germline assignment: CDR1 LGHNT and CDR2 FRNRAP. CDR3 sequence reads: CASAPDGLGPTEAFF. The CDR3 DNA is TGTGCTAGTGCCCCGGACGGCTTGGGCCCCACTGAAGCTTTCTTT.

The CDR3 spells CASSFMTGVEETQYF. CDR3 coding DNA: TGCGCCAGCAGCTTTATGACAGGGGTTGAGGAGACCCAGTACTTC. The chain couples TRBV5-1 to TRBJ2-5, with 8 bases fitting TRBD1. The V gene's germline CDR1 is SGHRS and CDR2 YFSETQ. The CDR3 sequence is 15 residues long. V lost 2 bases and J lost 5; bases outside the gene matches: 8.

The chain joins TRBV28 to TRBJ1-1, with a weak D call TRBD1 (6 bases). Per the germline V gene, CDR1 is MDHEN and CDR2 is SYDVKM. The CDR3 extends over 12 amino acids. The ends were cut back, 4 bases at V and 7 bases at J, with 10 bases in the middle. The CDR3 loop is CASSSPGHEAFF. The CDR3 bases are TGTGCCAGCAGTTCCCCGGGACATGAAGCTTTCTTT.

The chain joins TRBV7-2 to TRBJ1-1; a weak D match, TRBD1 (5 bases). Germline V gene lookup returns CDR1 SGHTA and CDR2 FQGNSA. Trimming took 4 bases from V and 11 from J, leaving 26 bases between them. This CDR3 spans 16 amino acids. The DNA for the CDR3 is TGTGCCAGCAGCTCGACGATGACAGCAAGCGGCGAGGCGGCTTTCTTT. Amino acids: CASSSTMTASGEAAFF.